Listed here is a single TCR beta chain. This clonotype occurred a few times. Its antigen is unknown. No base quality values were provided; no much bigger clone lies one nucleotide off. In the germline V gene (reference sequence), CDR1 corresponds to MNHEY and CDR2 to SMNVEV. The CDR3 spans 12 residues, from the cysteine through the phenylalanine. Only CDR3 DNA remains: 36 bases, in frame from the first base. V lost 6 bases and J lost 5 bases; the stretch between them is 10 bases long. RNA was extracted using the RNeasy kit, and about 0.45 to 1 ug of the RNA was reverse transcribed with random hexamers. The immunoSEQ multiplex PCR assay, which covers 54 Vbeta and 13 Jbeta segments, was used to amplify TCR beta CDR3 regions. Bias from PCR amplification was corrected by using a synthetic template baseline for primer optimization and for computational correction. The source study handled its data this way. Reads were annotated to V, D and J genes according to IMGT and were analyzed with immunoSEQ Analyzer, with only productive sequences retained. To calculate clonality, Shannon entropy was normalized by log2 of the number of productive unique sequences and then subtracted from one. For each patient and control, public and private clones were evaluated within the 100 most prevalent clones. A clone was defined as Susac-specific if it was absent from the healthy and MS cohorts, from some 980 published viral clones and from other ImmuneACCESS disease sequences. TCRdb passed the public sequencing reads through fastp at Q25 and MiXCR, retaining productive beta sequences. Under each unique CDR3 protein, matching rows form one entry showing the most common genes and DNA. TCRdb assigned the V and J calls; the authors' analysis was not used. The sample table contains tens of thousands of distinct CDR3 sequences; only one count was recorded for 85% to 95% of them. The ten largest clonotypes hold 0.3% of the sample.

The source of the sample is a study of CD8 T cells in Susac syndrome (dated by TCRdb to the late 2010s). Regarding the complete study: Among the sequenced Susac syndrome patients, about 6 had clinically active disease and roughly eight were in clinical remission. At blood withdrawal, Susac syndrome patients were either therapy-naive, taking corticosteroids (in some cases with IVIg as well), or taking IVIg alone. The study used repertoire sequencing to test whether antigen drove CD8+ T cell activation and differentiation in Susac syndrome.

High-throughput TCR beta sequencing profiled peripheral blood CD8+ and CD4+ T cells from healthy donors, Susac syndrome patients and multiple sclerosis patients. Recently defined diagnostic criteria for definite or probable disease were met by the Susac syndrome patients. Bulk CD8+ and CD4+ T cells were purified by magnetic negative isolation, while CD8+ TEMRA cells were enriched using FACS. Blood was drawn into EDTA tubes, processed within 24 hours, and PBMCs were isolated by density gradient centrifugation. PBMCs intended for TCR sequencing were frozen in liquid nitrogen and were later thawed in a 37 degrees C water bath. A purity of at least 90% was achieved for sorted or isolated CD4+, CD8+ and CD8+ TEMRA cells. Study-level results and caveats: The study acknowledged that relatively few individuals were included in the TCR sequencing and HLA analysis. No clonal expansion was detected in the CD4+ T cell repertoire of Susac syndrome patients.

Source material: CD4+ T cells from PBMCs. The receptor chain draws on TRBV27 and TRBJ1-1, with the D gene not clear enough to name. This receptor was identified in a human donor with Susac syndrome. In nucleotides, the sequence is TGTGCCAGCAGGGGAGTAGGGACTGAAGCTTTCTTT. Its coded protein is CASRGVGTEAFF.